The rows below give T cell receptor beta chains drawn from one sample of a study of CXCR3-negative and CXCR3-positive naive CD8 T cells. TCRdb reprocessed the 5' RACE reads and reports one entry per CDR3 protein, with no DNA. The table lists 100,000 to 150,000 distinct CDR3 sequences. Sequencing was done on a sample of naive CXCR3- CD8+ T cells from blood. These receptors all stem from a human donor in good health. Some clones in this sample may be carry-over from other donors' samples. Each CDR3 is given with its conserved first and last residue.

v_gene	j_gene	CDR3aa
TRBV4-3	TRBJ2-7	CASSQDRGTTGNEQYF
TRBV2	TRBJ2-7	CASGGLALTYEQYF
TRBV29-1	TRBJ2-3	CSVEVGRFSETDTQYF
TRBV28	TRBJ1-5	CASSLLITGGGQPQHF
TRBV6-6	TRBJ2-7	CASSYAGQGYSYEQYF
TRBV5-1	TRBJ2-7	CASSEGDRVPYEQYF
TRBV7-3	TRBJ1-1	CASSLGARGTEAFF
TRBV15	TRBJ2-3	CATSSTLTSGFTDTQYF
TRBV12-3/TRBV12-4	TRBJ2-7	CATSYSSSYEQYF
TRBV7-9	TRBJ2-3	CASSLTGIPGDTQYF
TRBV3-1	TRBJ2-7	CASSRPGQGAWEQYF
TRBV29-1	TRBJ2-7	CSVEGMGVGGYEQYF
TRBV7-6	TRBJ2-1	CASSLDPIPNEQFF
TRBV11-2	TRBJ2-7	CASSLGEGLTYEQYF
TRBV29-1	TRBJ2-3	CSVEDRPAGGVTDTQYF
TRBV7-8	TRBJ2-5	CASSPKTSGEYQETQYF
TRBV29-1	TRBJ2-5	CSVWGDSQETQYF
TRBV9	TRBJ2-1	CASGGGPTDEQFF
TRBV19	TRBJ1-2	CATNERTGYYGYTF
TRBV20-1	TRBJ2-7	CSARDPGTSGSHEQYF
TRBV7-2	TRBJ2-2	CANIQDANTGELFF
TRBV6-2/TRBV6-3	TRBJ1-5	CASSTIYSNQPQHF
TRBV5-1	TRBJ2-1	CASSPLGGSSNEQFF
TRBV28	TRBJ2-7	CASSSLLGDRGLYEQYF
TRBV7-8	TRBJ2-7	CASSPGAVSYEQYF
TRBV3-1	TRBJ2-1	CASSLIAVLDGNEQFF
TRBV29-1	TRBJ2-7	CSVEDWRENRGYEQYF
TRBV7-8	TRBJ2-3	CASSTGLGDTQYF
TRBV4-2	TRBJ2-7	CASSDKGDDSYEQYF
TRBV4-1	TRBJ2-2	CASSLGLSGELFF
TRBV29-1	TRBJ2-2	CSVPGTLNTGELFF